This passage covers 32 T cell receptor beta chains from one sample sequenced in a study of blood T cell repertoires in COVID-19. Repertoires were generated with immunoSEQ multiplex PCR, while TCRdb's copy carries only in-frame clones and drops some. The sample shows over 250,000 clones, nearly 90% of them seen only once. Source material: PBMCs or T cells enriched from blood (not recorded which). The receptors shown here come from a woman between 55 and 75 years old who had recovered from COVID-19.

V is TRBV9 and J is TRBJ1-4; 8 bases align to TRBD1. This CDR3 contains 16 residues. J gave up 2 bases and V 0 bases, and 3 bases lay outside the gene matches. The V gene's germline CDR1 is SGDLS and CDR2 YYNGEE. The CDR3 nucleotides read TGTGCCAGCAGCGTAGGACAGGGGTCTACTAATGAAAAACTGTTTTTT. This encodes CASSVGQGSTNEKLFF.

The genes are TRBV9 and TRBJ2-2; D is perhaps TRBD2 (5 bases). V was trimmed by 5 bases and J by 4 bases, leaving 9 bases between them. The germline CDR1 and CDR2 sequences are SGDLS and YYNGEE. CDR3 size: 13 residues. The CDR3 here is CASRRVLTGELFF. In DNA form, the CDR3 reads TGTGCCAGCAGGAGGGTGCTCACCGGGGAGCTGTTTTTT.

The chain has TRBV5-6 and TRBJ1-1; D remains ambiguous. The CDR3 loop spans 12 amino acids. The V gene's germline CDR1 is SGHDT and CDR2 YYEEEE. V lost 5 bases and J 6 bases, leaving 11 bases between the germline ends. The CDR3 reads CASRRAVSEAFF. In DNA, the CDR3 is TGTGCCAGCAGGAGGGCCGTTTCTGAAGCTTTCTTT.

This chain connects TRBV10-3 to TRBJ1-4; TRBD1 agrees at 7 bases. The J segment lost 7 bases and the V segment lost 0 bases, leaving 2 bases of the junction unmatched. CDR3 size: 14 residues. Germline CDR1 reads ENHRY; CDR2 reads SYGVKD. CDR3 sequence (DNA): TGTGCCATCAGTGAGTCCTCAGGGGGTGAAAAACTGTTTTTT. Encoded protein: CAISESSGGEKLFF.

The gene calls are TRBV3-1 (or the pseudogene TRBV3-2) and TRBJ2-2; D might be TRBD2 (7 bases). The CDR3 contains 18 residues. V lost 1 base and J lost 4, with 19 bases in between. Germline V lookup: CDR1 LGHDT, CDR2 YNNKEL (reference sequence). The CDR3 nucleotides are TGTGCCAGCAGCCAAGGAGCTAGGGGGGGCGCAGGCACCGGGGAGCTGTTTTTT. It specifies CASSQGARGGAGTGELFF.

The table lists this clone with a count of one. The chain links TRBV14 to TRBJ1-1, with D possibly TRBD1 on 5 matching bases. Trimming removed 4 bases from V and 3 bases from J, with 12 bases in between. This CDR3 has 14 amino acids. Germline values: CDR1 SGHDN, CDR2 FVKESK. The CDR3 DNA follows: TGTGCCAGCAGCCGTCTCGGGGGTTACACTGAAGCTTTCTTT. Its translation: CASSRLGGYTEAFF.

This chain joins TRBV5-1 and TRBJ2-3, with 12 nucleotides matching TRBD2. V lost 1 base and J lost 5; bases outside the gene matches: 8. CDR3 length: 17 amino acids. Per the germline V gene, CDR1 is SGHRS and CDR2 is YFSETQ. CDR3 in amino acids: CASSLTTSGGSRDTQYF. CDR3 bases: TGCGCCAGCAGCTTGACTACTAGCGGGGGGTCAAGAGATACGCAGTATTTT.

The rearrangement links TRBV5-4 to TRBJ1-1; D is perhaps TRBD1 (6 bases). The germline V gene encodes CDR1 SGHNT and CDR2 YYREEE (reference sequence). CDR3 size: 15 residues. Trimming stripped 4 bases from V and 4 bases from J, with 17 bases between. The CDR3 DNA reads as TGTGCCAGCAGCCGGGGGGGGGCAGGATTCACTGAAGCTTTCTTT. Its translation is CASSRGGAGFTEAFF.

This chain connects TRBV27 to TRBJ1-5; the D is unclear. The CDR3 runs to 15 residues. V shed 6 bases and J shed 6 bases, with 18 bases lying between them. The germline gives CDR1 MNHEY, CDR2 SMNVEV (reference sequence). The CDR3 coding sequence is TGTGCCAGCAGGCCTCCCGGGAAGGTCATTCAGCCCCAGCATTTT. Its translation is CASRPPGKVIQPQHF.

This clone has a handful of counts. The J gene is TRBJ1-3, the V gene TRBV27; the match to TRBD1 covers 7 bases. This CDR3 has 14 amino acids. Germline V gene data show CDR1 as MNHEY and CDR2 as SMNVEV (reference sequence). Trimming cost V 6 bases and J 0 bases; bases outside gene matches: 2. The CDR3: CASRGQNSGNTIYF. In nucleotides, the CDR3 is TGTGCCAGCAGGGGACAGAACTCTGGAAACACCATATATTTT.

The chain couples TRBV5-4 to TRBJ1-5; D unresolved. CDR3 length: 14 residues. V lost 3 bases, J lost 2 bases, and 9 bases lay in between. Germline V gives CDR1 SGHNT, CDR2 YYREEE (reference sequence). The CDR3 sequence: CASSSQEGNQPQHF. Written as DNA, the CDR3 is TGTGCCAGCAGCTCCCAGGAGGGCAATCAGCCCCAGCATTTT.

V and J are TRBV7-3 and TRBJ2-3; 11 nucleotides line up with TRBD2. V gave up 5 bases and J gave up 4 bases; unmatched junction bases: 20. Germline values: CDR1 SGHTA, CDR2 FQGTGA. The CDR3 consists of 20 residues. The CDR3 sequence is CASSPYPLAGGLAGADTQYF. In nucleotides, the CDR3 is TGTGCCAGCAGCCCCTACCCGCTAGCGGGGGGCCTCGCGGGCGCAGATACGCAGTATTTT. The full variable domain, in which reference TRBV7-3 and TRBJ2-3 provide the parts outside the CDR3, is GAGVSQTPSNKVTEKGKYVELRCDPISGHTALYWYRQSLGQGPEFLIYFQGTGAADDSGLPNDRFFAVRPEGSVSTLKIQRTERGDSAVYLCASSPYPLAGGLAGADTQYFGPGTRLTVL.

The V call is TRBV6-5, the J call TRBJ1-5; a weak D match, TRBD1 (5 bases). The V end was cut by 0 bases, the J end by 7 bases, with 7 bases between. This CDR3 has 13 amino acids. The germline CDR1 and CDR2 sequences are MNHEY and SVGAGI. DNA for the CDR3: TGTGCCAGCAGTTACTCTGGGGCACAGCCCCAGCATTTT. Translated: CASSYSGAQPQHF.

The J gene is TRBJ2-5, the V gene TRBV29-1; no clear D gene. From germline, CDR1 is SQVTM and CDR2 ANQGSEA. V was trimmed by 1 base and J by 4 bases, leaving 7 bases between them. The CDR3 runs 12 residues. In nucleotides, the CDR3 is TGCAGCGTTGAAGGACTCAGAGAGACCCAGTACTTC. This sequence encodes CSVEGLRETQYF.

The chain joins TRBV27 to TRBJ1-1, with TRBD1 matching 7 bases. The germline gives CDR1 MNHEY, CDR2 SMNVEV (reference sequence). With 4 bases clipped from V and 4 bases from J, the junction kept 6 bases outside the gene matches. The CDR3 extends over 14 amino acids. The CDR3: CASSYNRGPTEAFF. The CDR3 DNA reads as TGTGCCAGCAGTTACAACAGGGGTCCCACTGAAGCTTTCTTT.

CDR3 sequence reads: CASTSLDSFSYNEQFF. DNA of the CDR3: TGTGCCAGTACCTCCTTAGATAGCTTTTCCTACAATGAGCAGTTCTTC. This chain uses TRBV19 with TRBJ2-1; D gene unclear. Trimming shortened V by 7 bases and J by 1 base, and 17 bases separated the two germline ends. CDR3 length: 16 residues. Germline V lookup: CDR1 LNHDA, CDR2 SQIVND (reference sequence).

This CDR3 reads CASSLPQGGNTIYF. CDR3 in DNA: TGTGCCAGCAGTTTACCGCAGGGTGGAAACACCATATATTTT. This chain uses TRBV28 with TRBJ1-3; D might be TRBD1 (5 bases). Germline V gene lookup returns CDR1 MDHEN and CDR2 SYDVKM. V was trimmed by 2 bases and J by 3 bases, leaving 8 bases between them. This CDR3 is 14 amino acids long.

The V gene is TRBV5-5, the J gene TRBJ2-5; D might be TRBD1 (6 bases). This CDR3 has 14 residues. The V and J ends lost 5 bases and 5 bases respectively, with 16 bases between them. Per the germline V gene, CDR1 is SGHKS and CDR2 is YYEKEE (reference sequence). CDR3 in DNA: TGTGCCAGCAGGCCGACAGGCCCTTTGGAGACCCAGTACTTC. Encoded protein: CASRPTGPLETQYF.

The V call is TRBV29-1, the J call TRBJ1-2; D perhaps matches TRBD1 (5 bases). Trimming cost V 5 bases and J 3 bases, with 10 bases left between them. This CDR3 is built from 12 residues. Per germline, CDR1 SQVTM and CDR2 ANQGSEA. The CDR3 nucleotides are TGCAGCGTTAGGCAACAGGACTATGGCTACACCTTC. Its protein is CSVRQQDYGYTF. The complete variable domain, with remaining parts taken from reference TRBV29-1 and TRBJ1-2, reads SAVISQKPSRDICQRGTSLTIQCQVDSQVTMMFWYRQQPGQSLTLIATANQGSEATYESGFVIDKFPISRPNLTFSTLTVSNMSPEDSSIYLCSVRQQDYGYTFGSGTRLTVV.

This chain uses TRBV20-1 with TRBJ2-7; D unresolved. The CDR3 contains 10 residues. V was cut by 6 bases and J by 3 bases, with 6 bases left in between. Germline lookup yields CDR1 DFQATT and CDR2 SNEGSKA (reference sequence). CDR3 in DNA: TGCAGTGCAGCGAACTACGAGCAGTACTTC. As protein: CSAANYEQYF.

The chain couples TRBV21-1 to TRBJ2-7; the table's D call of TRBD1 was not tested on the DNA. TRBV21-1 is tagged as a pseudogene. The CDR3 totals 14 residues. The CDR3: CASTLTGKVNEQYF. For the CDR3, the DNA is TGTGCCAGCACGTTGACAGGGAAGGTCAACGAGCAGTACTTC.

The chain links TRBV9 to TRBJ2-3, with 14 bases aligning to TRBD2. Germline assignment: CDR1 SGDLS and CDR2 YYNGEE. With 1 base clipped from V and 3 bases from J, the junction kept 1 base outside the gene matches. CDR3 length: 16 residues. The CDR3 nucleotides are TGTGCCAGCAGCGTAAGACTAGCGGGGGGGACAGATACGCAGTATTTT. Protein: CASSVRLAGGTDTQYF.

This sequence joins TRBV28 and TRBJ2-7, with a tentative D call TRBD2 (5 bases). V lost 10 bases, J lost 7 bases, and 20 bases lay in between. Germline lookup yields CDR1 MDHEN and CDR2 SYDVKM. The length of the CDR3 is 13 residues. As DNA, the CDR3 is TGTGCCACCCTCAGGACTCCCCTGGGGGAGCAGTACTTC. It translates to CATLRTPLGEQYF.

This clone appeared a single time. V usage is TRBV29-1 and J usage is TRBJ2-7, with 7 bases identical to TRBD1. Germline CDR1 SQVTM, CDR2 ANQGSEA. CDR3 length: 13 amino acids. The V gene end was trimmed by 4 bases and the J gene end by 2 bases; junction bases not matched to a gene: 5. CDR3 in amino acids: CSVGGQLPYEQYF. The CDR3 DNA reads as TGCAGCGTTGGGGGACAGCTTCCCTACGAGCAGTACTTC.

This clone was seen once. The CDR3 region is CASSQAIGQGDNEKLFF. The DNA of the CDR3 is TGCGCCAGCAGCCAAGCTATCGGACAGGGGGATAATGAAAAACTGTTTTTT. The chain is built from TRBV4-1 and TRBJ1-4; 10 bases are a match to TRBD1. The germline CDR1 and CDR2 sequences are MGHRA and YSYEKL. The trim removed 1 base at V and 4 bases at J, leaving 6 bases unmatched. This CDR3 contains 17 residues.

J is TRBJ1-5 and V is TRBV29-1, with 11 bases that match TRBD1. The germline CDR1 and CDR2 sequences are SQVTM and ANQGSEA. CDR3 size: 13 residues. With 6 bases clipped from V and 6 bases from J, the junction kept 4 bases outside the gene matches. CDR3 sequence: CSVGGTGGQPQHF. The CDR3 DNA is TGCAGCGTCGGTGGGACAGGGGGTCAGCCCCAGCATTTT.

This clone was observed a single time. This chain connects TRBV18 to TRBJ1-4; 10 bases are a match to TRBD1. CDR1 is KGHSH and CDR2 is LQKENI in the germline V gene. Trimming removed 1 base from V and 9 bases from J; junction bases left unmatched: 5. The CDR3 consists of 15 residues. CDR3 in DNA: TGTGCCAGCTCACCACAGACAGGGGGCCTCAAAAAACTGTTTTTT. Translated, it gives CASSPQTGGLKKLFF.

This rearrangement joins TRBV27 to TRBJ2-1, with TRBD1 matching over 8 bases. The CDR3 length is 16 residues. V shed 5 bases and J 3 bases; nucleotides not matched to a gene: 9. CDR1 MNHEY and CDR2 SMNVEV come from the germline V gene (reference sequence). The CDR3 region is CASSGRQGLDYNEQFF. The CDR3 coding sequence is TGTGCCAGCAGTGGAAGACAGGGGTTGGACTACAATGAGCAGTTCTTC.

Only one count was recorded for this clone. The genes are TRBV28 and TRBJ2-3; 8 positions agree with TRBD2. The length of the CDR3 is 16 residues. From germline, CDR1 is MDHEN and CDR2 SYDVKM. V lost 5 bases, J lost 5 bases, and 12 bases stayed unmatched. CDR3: CASSPGGGRPLDTQYF. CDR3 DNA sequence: TGTGCCAGCAGTCCGGGAGGCGGGAGGCCCTTAGATACGCAGTATTTT.

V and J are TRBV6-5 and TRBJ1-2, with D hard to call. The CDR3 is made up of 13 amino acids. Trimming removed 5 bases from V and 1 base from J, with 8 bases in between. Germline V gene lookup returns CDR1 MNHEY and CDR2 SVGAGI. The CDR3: CASSKEINYGYTF. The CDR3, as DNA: TGTGCCAGCAGTAAGGAGATTAACTATGGCTACACCTTC.

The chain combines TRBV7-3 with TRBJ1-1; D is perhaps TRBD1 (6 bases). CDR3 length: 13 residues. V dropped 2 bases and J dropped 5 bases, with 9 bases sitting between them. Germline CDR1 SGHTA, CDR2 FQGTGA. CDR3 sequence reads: CASSLQQGTEAFF. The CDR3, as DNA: TGTGCCAGCAGCTTACAACAGGGAACTGAAGCTTTCTTT.

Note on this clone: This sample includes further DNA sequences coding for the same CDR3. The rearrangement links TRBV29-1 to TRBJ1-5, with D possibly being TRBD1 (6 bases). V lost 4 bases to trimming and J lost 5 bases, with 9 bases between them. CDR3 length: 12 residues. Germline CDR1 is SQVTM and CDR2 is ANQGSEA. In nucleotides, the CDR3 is TGCAGCGTTGGCGAGGGGGATCAGCCCCAGCATTTT. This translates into CSVGEGDQPQHF.